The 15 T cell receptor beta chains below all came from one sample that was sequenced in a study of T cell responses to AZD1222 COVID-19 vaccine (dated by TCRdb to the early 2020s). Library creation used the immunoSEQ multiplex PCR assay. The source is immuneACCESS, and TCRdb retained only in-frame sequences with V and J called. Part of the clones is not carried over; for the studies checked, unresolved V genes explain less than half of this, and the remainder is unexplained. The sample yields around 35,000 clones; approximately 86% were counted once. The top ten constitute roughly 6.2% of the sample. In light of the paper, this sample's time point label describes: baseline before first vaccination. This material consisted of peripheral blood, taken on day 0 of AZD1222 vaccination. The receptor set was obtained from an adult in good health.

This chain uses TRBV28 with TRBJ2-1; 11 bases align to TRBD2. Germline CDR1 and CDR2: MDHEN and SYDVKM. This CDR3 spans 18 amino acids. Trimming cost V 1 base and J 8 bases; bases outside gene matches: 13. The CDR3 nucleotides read TGTGCCAGCAGTTTATCCTCACCGACTAGCGGGAAAGGATATGAGCAGTTCTTC. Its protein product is CASSLSSPTSGKGYEQFF.

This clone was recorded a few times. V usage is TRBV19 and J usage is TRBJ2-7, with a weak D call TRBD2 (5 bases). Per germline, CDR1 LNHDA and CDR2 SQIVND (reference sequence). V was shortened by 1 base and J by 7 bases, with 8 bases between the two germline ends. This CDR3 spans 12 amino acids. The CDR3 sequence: CASSIGGGEQYF. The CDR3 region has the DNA TGTGCCAGTAGTATAGGTGGAGGAGAGCAGTACTTC. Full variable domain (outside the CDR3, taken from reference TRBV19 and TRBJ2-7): DGGITQSPKYLFRKEGQNVTLSCEQNLNHDAMYWYRQDPGQGLRLIYYSQIVNDFQKGDIAEGYSVSREKKESFPLTVTSAQKNPTAFYLCASSIGGGEQYFGPGTRLTVT.

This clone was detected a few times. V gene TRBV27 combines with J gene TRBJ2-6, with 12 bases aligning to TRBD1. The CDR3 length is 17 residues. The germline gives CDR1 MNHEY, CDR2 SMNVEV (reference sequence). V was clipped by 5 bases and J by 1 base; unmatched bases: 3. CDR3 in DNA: TGTGCCAGCAGTGGGGGACAGGGGGCTTCTGGGGCCAACGTCCTGACTTTC. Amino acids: CASSGGQGASGANVLTF.

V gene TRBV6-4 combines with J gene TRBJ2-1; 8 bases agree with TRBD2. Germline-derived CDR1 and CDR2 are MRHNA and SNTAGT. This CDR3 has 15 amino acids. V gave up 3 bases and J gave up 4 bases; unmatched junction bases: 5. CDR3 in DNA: TGTGCCAGCAGTGAAGAGACTAGCGCTTACAATGAGCAGTTCTTC. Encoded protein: CASSEETSAYNEQFF.

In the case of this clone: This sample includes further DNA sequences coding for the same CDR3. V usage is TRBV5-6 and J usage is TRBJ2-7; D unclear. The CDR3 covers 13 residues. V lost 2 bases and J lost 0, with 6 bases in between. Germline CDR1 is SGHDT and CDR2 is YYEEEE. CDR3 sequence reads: CASSFSSSYEQYF. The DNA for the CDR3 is TGTGCCAGCAGCTTCAGCAGCTCCTACGAGCAGTACTTC.

The CDR3 sequence: CASSLKEGFVNEQFF. In DNA form, the CDR3 reads TGTGCCAGCAGCCTTAAGGAGGGTTTTGTCAATGAGCAGTTCTTC. The chain is built from TRBV14 and TRBJ2-1; D perhaps matches TRBD2 (6 bases). V was trimmed by 4 bases and J by 6 bases, leaving 16 bases between them. Germline CDR1 reads SGHDN; CDR2 reads FVKESK. The CDR3 has 15 amino acids. The variable domain in full, with the rest retrieved from reference TRBV14 and TRBJ2-1, is EAGVTQFPSHSVIEKGQTVTLRCDPISGHDNLYWYRRVMGKEIKFLLHFVKESKQDESGMPNNRFLAERTGGTYSTLKVQPAELEDSGVYFCASSLKEGFVNEQFFGPGTRLTVL.

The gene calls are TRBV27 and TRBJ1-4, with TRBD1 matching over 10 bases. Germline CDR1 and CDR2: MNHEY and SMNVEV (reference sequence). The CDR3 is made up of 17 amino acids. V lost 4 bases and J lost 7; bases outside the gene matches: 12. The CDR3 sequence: CASSSPGQGSGGEKLFF. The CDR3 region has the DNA TGTGCCAGCAGTTCCCCGGGACAGGGGAGTGGCGGTGAAAAACTGTTTTTT. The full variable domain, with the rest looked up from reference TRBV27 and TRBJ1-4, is EAQVTQNPRYLITVTGKKLTVTCSQNMNHEYMSWYRQDPGLGLRQIYYSMNVEVTDKGDVPEGYKVSRKEKRNFPLILESPSPNQTSLYFCASSSPGQGSGGEKLFFGSGTQLSVL.

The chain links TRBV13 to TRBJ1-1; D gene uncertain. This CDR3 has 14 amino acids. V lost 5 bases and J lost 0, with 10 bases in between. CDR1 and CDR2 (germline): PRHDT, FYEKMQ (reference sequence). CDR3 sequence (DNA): TGTGCCAGCAGCCGAGGGTCGATGAACACTGAAGCTTTCTTT. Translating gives CASSRGSMNTEAFF.

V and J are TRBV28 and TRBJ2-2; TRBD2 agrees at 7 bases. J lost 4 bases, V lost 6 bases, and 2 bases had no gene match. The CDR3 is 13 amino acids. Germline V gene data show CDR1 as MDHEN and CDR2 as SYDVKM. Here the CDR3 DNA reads TGTGCCAGCAGGGGGGGGATCACCGGGGAGCTGTTTTTT. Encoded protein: CASRGGITGELFF.

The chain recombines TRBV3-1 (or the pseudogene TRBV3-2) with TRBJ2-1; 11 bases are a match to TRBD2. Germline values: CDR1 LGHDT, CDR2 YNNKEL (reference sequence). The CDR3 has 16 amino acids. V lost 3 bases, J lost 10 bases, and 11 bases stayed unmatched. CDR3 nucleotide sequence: TGTGCCAGCAGCCATTCGCCTAGCGGGAGGATGGCCGAGCAGTTCTTC. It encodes CASSHSPSGRMAEQFF.

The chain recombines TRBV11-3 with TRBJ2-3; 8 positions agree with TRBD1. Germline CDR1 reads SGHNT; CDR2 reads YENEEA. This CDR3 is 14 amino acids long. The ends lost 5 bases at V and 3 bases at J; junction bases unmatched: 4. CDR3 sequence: CASSQRQGTDTQYF. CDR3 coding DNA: TGTGCCAGCAGCCAGCGACAGGGGACAGATACGCAGTATTTT. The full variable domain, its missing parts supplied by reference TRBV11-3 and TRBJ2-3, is EAGVVQSPRYKIIEKKQPVAFWCNPISGHNTLYWYLQNLGQGPELLIRYENEEAVDDSQLPKDRFSAERLKGVDSTLKIQPAELGDSAVYLCASSQRQGTDTQYFGPGTRLTVL.

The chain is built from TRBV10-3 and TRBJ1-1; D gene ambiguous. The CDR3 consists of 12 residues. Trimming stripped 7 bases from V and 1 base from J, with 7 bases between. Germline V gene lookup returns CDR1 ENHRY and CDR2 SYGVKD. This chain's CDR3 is CAITAGNTEAFF. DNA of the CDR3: TGTGCCATCACCGCGGGGAACACTGAAGCTTTCTTT.

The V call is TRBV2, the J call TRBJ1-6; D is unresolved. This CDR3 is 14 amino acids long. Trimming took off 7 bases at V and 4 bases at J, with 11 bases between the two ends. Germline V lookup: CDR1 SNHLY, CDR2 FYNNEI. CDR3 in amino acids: CASNQLGYNSPLHF. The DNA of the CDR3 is TGTGCCAGCAACCAACTGGGTTATAATTCACCCCTCCACTTT.

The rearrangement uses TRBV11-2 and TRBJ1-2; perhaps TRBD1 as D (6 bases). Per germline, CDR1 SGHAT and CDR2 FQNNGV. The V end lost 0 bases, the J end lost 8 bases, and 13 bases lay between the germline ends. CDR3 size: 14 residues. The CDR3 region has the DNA TGTGCCAGCAGCTTAGAGCCGGGGGCGCTGGGCTACACCTTC. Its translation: CASSLEPGALGYTF.

The CDR3 DNA follows: TGTGCCATCATCCCCCCCGATGGGGGGGAACCTATGGGCTATGGCTACACCTTC. As protein: CAIIPPDGGEPMGYGYTF. J is TRBJ1-2 and V is TRBV28; D might be TRBD1 (5 bases). V gave up 10 bases and J gave up 4 bases, with 31 bases separating them. The CDR3 consists of 18 residues. Germline assignment: CDR1 MDHEN and CDR2 SYDVKM.